The entry below gives a single T cell receptor (beta chain) sequence along with its context. What it binds is not known. The timepoints at which blood was sampled were baseline, cycle 4 day 1, and cycle 7 day 1. The repertoire was sequenced with immunoSEQ multiplex PCR; TCRdb's copy has only in-frame clones and lacks some. Here the sample spans around 60,000 clones, approximately 81% being singletons. The data originate from a study of OX40 agonist ivuxolimab in advanced cancers. Study details: People in dose escalation had one of these cancers: hepatocellular carcinoma, melanoma, renal cell or head and neck cancer.

Study-level points and caveats: At 0.1 to 3.0 mg/kg, CD4+ and CD8+ blood T cells expanded clonally by week 6. Nonresponders, in some cases, also had low normalized T-cell clonal expansion.

The TCR comes from an adult with an advanced solid tumor such as melanoma, head and neck, liver or kidney cancer. The specimen was CD4+ or CD8+ T cells sorted from blood, collected in a trial of the OX40 agonist ivuxolimab.

Written as DNA, the CDR3 is TGTGCCAGCATTTTAGCGGGAGGGTTCTCCTACAATGAGCAGTTCTTC. Translated: CASILAGGFSYNEQFF. The genes are TRBV2 and TRBJ2-1; TRBD2 agrees at 11 bases. The CDR3 contains 16 residues. The V gene's germline CDR1 is SNHLY and CDR2 FYNNEI. V was clipped by 7 bases and J by 0 bases; unmatched bases: 5.